Shown below are 10 T cell receptor beta chains from a single sample sequenced in a study of cytomegalovirus exposure and HLA in healthy donors. The PCR ran on 60 Vbeta and 13 Jbeta primers. Measured with immunoSEQ multiplex PCR; TCRdb has only the in-frame clones, and not every one. This sample's clone table lists under 200,000 clones. The sequenced material came from PBMCs. These receptors all come from a woman between 18 and 29 years old in good health and CMV-seropositive.

V is TRBV19 and J is TRBJ1-4; TRBD1 matches 9 bases. V was pared by 5 bases and J by 0 bases, with 13 bases of the junction left unmatched. The germline V gene encodes CDR1 LNHDA and CDR2 SQIVND (reference sequence). The CDR3 length is 19 residues. The CDR3 DNA reads as TGTGCCAGTAGTCCAAGGACAGGGGCCAACTCTGCAACTAATGAAAAACTGTTTTTT. Amino acid sequence: CASSPRTGANSATNEKLFF.

The rearrangement joins TRBV7-2 to TRBJ2-2; TRBD2 matches 7 bases. This CDR3 region has 12 residues. With 7 bases clipped from V and 6 bases from J, the junction kept 2 bases outside the gene matches. Germline assignment: CDR1 SGHTA and CDR2 FQGNSA. In DNA form, the CDR3 reads TGTGCCAGCAACAGCGGGGCCGGGGAGCTGTTTTTT. Translated, it gives CASNSGAGELFF.

The chain links TRBV5-1 to TRBJ2-3; 10 bases are a match to TRBD2. The CDR3 has 16 amino acids. Unmatched junction bases numbered 10, after V lost 3 bases and J lost 6 bases. Looked up from germline, CDR1 is SGHRS and CDR2 is YFSETQ. CDR3 nucleotide sequence: TGCGCCAGCAGCTCCCTAGCGGGAGTGTCTATCGATACGCAGTATTTT. This sequence encodes CASSSLAGVSIDTQYF.

The rearrangement uses TRBV9 and TRBJ1-2; D ambiguous. Trimming pared 0 bases from V and 3 bases from J, leaving 9 bases between. Germline CDR1 is SGDLS and CDR2 is YYNGEE. The CDR3 is 14 residues long. DNA for the CDR3: TGTGCCAGCAGCGTAGGACCCGGGGACTATGGCTACACCTTC. It yields the protein CASSVGPGDYGYTF.

This sequence joins TRBV6-5 and TRBJ2-7; possible D gene TRBD2, 5 bases. Trimming removed 8 bases at V and 7 bases at J, with 18 bases between. The CDR3 sequence is 13 residues long. CDR1 and CDR2 (germline): MNHEY, SVGAGI. CDR3 amino acids: CASRQVGRGEQYF. CDR3 in DNA: TGTGCCAGCCGACAAGTGGGCCGGGGAGAGCAGTACTTC.

This chain connects TRBV5-1 to TRBJ1-2; 7 nucleotides line up with TRBD1. V trimming: 2 bases; J trimming: 8 bases; junction bases outside the gene matches: 3. Germline CDR1 SGHRS, CDR2 YFSETQ. The CDR3 has 12 residues. CDR3 loop: CASSFGQEGYTF. CDR3 bases: TGCGCCAGCAGCTTTGGACAGGAGGGCTACACCTTC.

The rearrangement links TRBV4-3 to TRBJ2-5; TRBD2 matches at 8 bases. The J call may be wrong; the DNA end is better matched by TRBJ2-7. The CDR3 spans 15 residues. The germline V gene has CDR1 LGHNA and CDR2 YSLEER. The CDR3 protein is CASSQVSGASYEQYF. CDR3 DNA: TGCGCCAGCAGCCAAGTTAGCGGGGCCTCCTACGAGCAGTACTTC.

The chain is built from TRBV7-9 and TRBJ1-2; 7 bases line up with TRBD1. V lost 5 bases to trimming and J lost 2 bases; unmatched junction nucleotides: 8. Germline CDR1 and CDR2: SEHNR and FQNEAQ (reference sequence). This CDR3 has 15 amino acids. The CDR3 sequence: CASSGLTGRNYGYTF. CDR3 sequence (DNA): TGTGCCAGCAGCGGACTGACAGGGCGCAACTATGGCTACACCTTC.

J is TRBJ1-2 and V is TRBV2; TRBD1 aligns across 7 bases. CDR3 length: 15 amino acids. Per the germline V gene, CDR1 is SNHLY and CDR2 is FYNNEI. Trimming cost V 2 bases and J 4 bases; bases outside gene matches: 7. CDR3 bases: TGTGCCAGCAGTGAAAGGGCAGGGGGTGGCTATGGCTACACCTTC. It specifies CASSERAGGGYGYTF.

This chain connects TRBV14 to TRBJ2-7, with D uncertain. The length of the CDR3 is 12 residues. Germline-derived CDR1 and CDR2 are SGHDN and FVKESK. V was pared by 5 bases and J by 7 bases, with 12 bases between. The CDR3 DNA reads as TGTGCCAGCAGCTTAAGCTTCGGTGAGCAGTACTTC. It codes for CASSLSFGEQYF.